The rows below give T cell receptor beta chains drawn from one sample of a study of T cell responses to AZD1222 COVID-19 vaccine. Assay used: immunoSEQ multiplex PCR; TCRdb lists only in-frame clones, some missing. The data contain just under 35,000 clones, approximately 90% of them singletons. This specimen consisted of peripheral blood, obtained 28 days after the second AZD1222 dose. Source of these receptors: an adult who received the AZD1222 COVID-19 vaccine. Both conserved end residues are part of each CDR3. A D gene is named only where the DNA matches it firmly. Some rows have no size entry. The others give once, few or many, or a class for an expanded clone.

CDR3: CASSQSSGRGRETQYF
DNA: TGTGCCAGCAGCCAAAGTAGCGGGAGGGGGAGGGAGACCCAGTACTTC
D: TRBD2
J: TRBJ2-5
V: TRBV3-1/TRBV3-2
size: once

CDR3: CASSERGDTEAFF
DNA: TGTGCCAGCAGTGAGAGGGGGGACACTGAAGCTTTCTTT
D: .
J: TRBJ1-1
V: TRBV6-1
size: .

CDR3: CATSNRDSPNEKLFF
DNA: TGTGCCACCAGCAATCGGGACAGCCCTAATGAAAAACTGTTTTTT
D: TRBD1
J: TRBJ1-4
V: TRBV15
size: .

CDR3: CASSHARNNEQFF
DNA: TGTGCCAGCAGTCACGCCCGTAACAATGAGCAGTTCTTC
D: .
J: TRBJ2-1
V: TRBV27
size: .

CDR3: CASSLLRQGSPLHF
DNA: TGTGCCAGCAGTTTATTAAGACAGGGTTCACCCCTCCACTTT
D: TRBD1
J: TRBJ1-6
V: TRBV27
size: medium-sized

CDR3: CASSLANEGRGGYTF
DNA: TGTGCCAGCAGCTTGGCGAATGAGGGCCGTGGGGGCTACACCTTC
D: .
J: TRBJ1-2
V: TRBV5-5
size: .

CDR3: CASSDSGIETQYF
DNA: TGTGCCAGCAGTGACTCCGGGATAGAGACCCAGTACTTC
D: .
J: TRBJ2-5
V: TRBV12-3/TRBV12-4
size: .

CDR3: CASSLGRESEQYF
DNA: TGCGCCAGCAGCTTGGGCAGGGAGAGCGAGCAGTACTTC
D: .
J: TRBJ2-7
V: TRBV5-1
size: .

CDR3: CASSLYGQGGNEQFF
DNA: TGTGCCAGCAGCTTATACGGACAGGGAGGGAATGAGCAGTTCTTC
D: .
J: TRBJ2-1
V: TRBV11-3
size: .

CDR3: CAWIPRGQGAYMNTEAFF
DNA: TGTGCCTGGATTCCCCGAGGACAGGGGGCTTATATGAACACTGAAGCTTTCTTT
D: TRBD1
J: TRBJ1-1
V: TRBV30
size: once

CDR3: CASSLQTGRETQYF
DNA: TGCGCCAGCAGCTTGCAAACTGGGCGAGAGACCCAGTACTTC
D: .
J: TRBJ2-5
V: TRBV5-1
size: .

CDR3: CASSPDSSNYGYTF
DNA: TGTGCCAGCAGCCCGGACAGTTCAAACTATGGCTACACCTTC
D: .
J: TRBJ1-2
V: TRBV7-8
size: .

CDR3: CASSLIGGTAGEQYF
DNA: TGTGCCAGCAGTTTGATCGGCGGGACTGCGGGCGAGCAGTACTTC
D: .
J: TRBJ2-7
V: TRBV28
size: .

CDR3: CASSLDRLETEAFF
DNA: TGTGCCAGCAGCTTAGACCGGCTGGAAACTGAAGCTTTCTTT
D: .
J: TRBJ1-1
V: TRBV11-2
size: .

CDR3: CASSQTREGKLFF
DNA: TGCGCCAGCAGCCAAACCAGGGAAGGAAAACTGTTTTTT
D: .
J: TRBJ1-4
V: TRBV4-1
size: once

CDR3: CASSMRLQGTNEKLFF
DNA: TGCGCCAGCAGCATGAGGTTGCAGGGGACTAATGAAAAACTGTTTTTT
D: .
J: TRBJ1-4
V: TRBV5-1
size: .

CDR3: CASSAGPPGYEQYF
DNA: TGCGCCAGCAGCGCAGGGCCCCCGGGCTACGAGCAGTACTTC
D: .
J: TRBJ2-7
V: TRBV5-1
size: .

CDR3: CASSLYGNSPLHF
DNA: TGTGCCAGCAGCTTGTATGGTAATTCACCCCTCCACTTT
D: .
J: TRBJ1-6
V: TRBV5-6
size: .

CDR3: CAWRGRAGQPQHF
DNA: TGTGCCTGGAGAGGTCGGGCGGGTCAGCCCCAGCATTTT
D: .
J: TRBJ1-5
V: TRBV30
size: .

CDR3: CAHGQGPEGVYGYTF
DNA: TGTGCCCACGGACAGGGACCCGAAGGGGTCTATGGCTACACCTTC
D: TRBD1
J: TRBJ1-2
V: TRBV10-3
size: .

CDR3: CASSVRQGWVSPLHF
DNA: TGTGCCAGCAGCGTCCGACAGGGTTGGGTGTCACCCCTCCACTTT
D: TRBD1
J: TRBJ1-6
V: TRBV9
size: medium-sized

CDR3: CASTPPGFNTEAFF
DNA: TGTGCCAGCACCCCCCCAGGCTTTAACACTGAAGCTTTCTTT
D: .
J: TRBJ1-1
V: TRBV2
size: few

CDR3: CSFEGRSTDTQYF
DNA: TGCAGTTTCGAAGGGAGATCCACAGATACGCAGTATTTT
D: .
J: TRBJ2-3
V: TRBV29-1
size: .

CDR3: CASSPSGTTDTQYF
DNA: TGTGCCAGCAGTCCTAGCGGGACCACAGATACGCAGTATTTT
D: TRBD2
J: TRBJ2-3
V: TRBV9
size: .

CDR3: CASSYLTGWNTEAFF
DNA: TGTGCCAGCAGTTACTTGACGGGATGGAACACTGAAGCTTTCTTT
D: .
J: TRBJ1-1
V: TRBV6-6
size: .

CDR3: CASSASHYGYTF
DNA: TGTGCCAGTAGTGCGAGCCACTATGGCTACACCTTC
D: .
J: TRBJ1-2
V: TRBV19
size: .

CDR3: CASSISGTGSSYEQYF
DNA: TGTGCCAGTAGTATTTCCGGGACAGGGTCCTCCTACGAGCAGTACTTC
D: TRBD1
J: TRBJ2-7
V: TRBV19
size: .

CDR3: CASSADLFNYGYTF
DNA: TGTGCCAGCAGCGCAGACCTCTTTAACTATGGCTACACCTTC
D: .
J: TRBJ1-2
V: TRBV9
size: .

CDR3: CASSSGDYGYTF
DNA: TGTGCCAGCAGTTCAGGGGACTATGGCTACACCTTC
D: .
J: TRBJ1-2
V: TRBV12-3/TRBV12-4
size: once